This T cell receptor (beta chain) was captured in a study of regulatory T cells in long-lasting Graves disease. Study outcomes and limitations: Persistent Graves' patients showed reduced TCR diversity versus newly diagnosed patients. Persistent disease samples used TRBV28, TRBJ1-2 and TRBJ2-5 preferentially.

This clonotype occurred a few times. Its antigen is still unknown. Time point denoted: newly diagnosed GD, antithyroid drugs for less than 3 months. The TCR library used RNA extracted from PBMCs. The TCR beta library used iRepertoire HTBI primers with Arm-PCR amplification of CDR3. TCRdb independently ran MiXCR on the multiplex PCR reads; one entry per CDR3 protein. The sample lists more than 300,000 distinct CDR3 sequences, 15% to 20% occurring once. CDR3 length equals 14 residues. CDR1 and CDR2 (germline): SGDLS, YYNGEE. V lost 4 bases and J lost 0, with 10 bases in between. These data also featured in a second study, about T cells in Graves' hyperthyroidism and ophthalmopathy. That investigation notes: Patients aged 18 to 65 had newly diagnosed hyperthyroidism of under 2 months' duration. It was uncontrolled infection, other autoimmune disease, pregnancy or lactation that excluded patients.

The sample was peripheral blood mononuclear cells (PBMCs), taken at new diagnosis, from a patient treated with antithyroid drugs. The J gene is TRBJ1-2, the V gene TRBV9; no clear D. This clonotype was obtained from a woman under 30 with Graves disease. CDR3 nucleotide sequence: TGTGCCAGCAGCCCACGGAGGACTAACTATGGCTACACCTTC. Its translation: CASSPRRTNYGYTF.